This paragraph reports one TCR beta chain. The data stem from a study of CD8 T cells in ankylosing spondylitis. Each CDR3 protein is one row after TCRdb ran MiXCR on the 5' RACE reads. The top ten hold over 25% of the sample, which has 250,000 or so distinct CDR3 sequences, 15% to 20% seen once. Input material: blood, either unsorted or a sorted T cell fraction (not recorded which). This TCR was sampled from a male donor with ankylosing spondylitis or in good health (not recorded which).

The CDR3 reads CASSQAAGGPLYEQFF. The CDR3 DNA follows: TGCGCCAGCAGCCAAGCGGCGGGAGGGCCGTTGTATGAGCAGTTCTTC. The chain combines TRBV4-1 with TRBJ2-1, with TRBD2 identical over 9 bases. V dropped 1 base and J dropped 8; count of bases not matched to a gene: 9. Germline V gene data show CDR1 as MGHRA and CDR2 as YSYEKL. The CDR3 has 16 residues.